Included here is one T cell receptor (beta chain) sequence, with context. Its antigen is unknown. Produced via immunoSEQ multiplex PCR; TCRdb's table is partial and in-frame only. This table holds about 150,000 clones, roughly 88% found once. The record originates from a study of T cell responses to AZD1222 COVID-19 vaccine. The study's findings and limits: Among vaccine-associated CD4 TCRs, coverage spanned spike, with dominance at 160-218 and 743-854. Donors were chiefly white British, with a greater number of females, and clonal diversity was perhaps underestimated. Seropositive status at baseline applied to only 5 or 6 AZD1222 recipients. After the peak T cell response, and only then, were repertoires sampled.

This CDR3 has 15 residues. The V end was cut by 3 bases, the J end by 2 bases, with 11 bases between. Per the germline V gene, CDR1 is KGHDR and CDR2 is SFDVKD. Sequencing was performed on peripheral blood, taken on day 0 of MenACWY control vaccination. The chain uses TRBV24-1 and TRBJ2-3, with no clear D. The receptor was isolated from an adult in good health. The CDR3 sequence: CATSDTGFHTDTQYF. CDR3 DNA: TGTGCCACCAGTGATACCGGGTTCCACACAGATACGCAGTATTTT.